A selection of T cell receptor beta chains follows, all from one sample in a study of blood T cell repertoires in COVID-19. TCRdb keeps only in-frame clones here, not all; method: immunoSEQ multiplex PCR. The sample records tens of thousands of clones, roughly nine tenths being singletons. Sequencing was performed on peripheral blood. The receptors originated from a human donor in a cohort sampled during active COVID-19. The CDR3 runs from the conserved cysteine through the conserved F or W. A D gene is named only where the DNA matches it firmly. Clone size is given for some rows only: seen once, a few or many times, or a class if the clone is expanded.

v_call	clone_size	d_call	j_call	cdr3_aa	cdr3_nt
TRBV6-4	-	TRBD1	TRBJ2-3	CASSEDRETDTQYF	TGTGCCAGCAGTGAGGACAGGGAAACAGATACGCAGTATTTT
TRBV2	once	-	TRBJ1-5	CASSSTGRGRPQHF	TGTGCCAGCAGTTCGACAGGCAGAGGTCGGCCCCAGCATTTT
TRBV7-9	-	TRBD1	TRBJ1-2	CASSYGTAALYGYTF	TGTGCCAGCAGCTACGGGACAGCTGCTCTCTATGGCTACACCTTC
TRBV3-1/TRBV3-2	-	-	TRBJ2-5	CASSQDTQGGTQYF	TGTGCCAGCAGCCAAGATACCCAGGGAGGGACCCAGTACTTC
TRBV5-6	-	-	TRBJ1-3	CASSLLATANSGNTIYF	TGTGCCAGCAGCTTGCTAGCGACAGCGAACTCTGGAAACACCATATATTTT
TRBV7-7	-	-	TRBJ2-3	CASSLASRGASTDTQYF	TGTGCTAGCAGCTTAGCGTCTCGCGGTGCTAGCACAGATACGCAGTATTTT
TRBV5-5	once	TRBD2	TRBJ2-5	CASSLYSVAGGLRETQYF	TGTGCCAGCAGCTTGTACTCGGTAGCGGGGGGGCTTCGGGAGACCCAGTACTTC
TRBV18	-	TRBD2	TRBJ2-3	CASSPSGRTDTQYF	TGTGCCAGCTCTCCCAGCGGGAGGACAGATACGCAGTATTTT
TRBV7-9	-	TRBD1	TRBJ2-4	CASSPEGTGINIQYF	TGTGCCAGCAGCCCTGAAGGGACAGGGATAAACATTCAGTACTTC
TRBV11-1	-	-	TRBJ2-7	CASTDQGSISYEQYF	TGTGCCAGTACCGATCAGGGCTCCATCTCCTACGAGCAGTACTTC
TRBV7-8	-	TRBD1	TRBJ1-6	CASSSGQNNSPLHF	TGTGCCAGCAGCTCGGGACAGAATAATTCACCCCTCCACTTT
TRBV2	-	TRBD1	TRBJ2-3	CASSDGRGTDTQYF	TGTGCCAGCAGTGACGGCAGGGGGACAGATACGCAGTATTTT
TRBV15	-	-	TRBJ1-4	CATSRAGTYATNEKLFF	TGTGCCACCAGCAGAGCAGGGACATACGCAACTAATGAAAAACTGTTTTTT